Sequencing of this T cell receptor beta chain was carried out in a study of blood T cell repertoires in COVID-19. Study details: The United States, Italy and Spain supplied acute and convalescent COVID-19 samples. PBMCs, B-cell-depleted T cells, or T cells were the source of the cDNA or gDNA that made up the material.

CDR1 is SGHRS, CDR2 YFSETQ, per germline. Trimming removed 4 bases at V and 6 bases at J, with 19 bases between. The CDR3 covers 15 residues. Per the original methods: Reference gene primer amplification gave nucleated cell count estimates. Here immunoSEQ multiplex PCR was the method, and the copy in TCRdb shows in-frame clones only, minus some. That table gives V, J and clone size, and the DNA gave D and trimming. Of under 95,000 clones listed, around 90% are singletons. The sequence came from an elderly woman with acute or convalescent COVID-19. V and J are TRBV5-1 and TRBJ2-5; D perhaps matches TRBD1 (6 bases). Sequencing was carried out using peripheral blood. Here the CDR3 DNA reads TGCGCCAGCAGCCACAGGGTCGGGGTTGCGAAGACCCAGTACTTC. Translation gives CASSHRVGVAKTQYF.